These 16 T cell receptor beta chains originate from one sample sequenced in a study of T-cell memory formation after mild COVID-19. One entry per CDR3 protein results from TCRdb running MiXCR on the 5' RACE reads. The table shows some 260,000 distinct CDR3 sequences, with roughly 15% occurring only once. The sample was PBMCs or a T cell subset sorted from them (not recorded which). All receptors come from a man between 18 and 35 years old who had mild COVID-19 (a few samples of this study predate the infection). Cell type and time point are not known.

V gene TRBV7-2 combines with J gene TRBJ2-5; D gene unclear. The length of the CDR3 is 12 residues. V was trimmed by 3 bases and J by 7 bases, leaving 9 bases between them. In germline, CDR1 is SGHTA, CDR2 FQGNSA. The CDR3 region is CASSFPPGTQYF. CDR3 in DNA: TGTGCCAGCAGCTTTCCTCCCGGGACCCAGTACTTC.

The genes are TRBV7-2 and TRBJ1-6; perhaps TRBD1 as D (5 bases). V lost 2 bases, J lost 4 bases, and 9 bases lay in between. Per germline, CDR1 SGHTA and CDR2 FQGNSA. The CDR3 totals 15 residues. For the CDR3, the DNA is TGTGCCAGCAGCTTAAGGGGAGATTATAATTCACCCCTCCACTTT. Translating gives CASSLRGDYNSPLHF.

This clonotype was seen more than once but under ten times. V gene TRBV7-2 combines with J gene TRBJ1-6; no clear D. The germline V and J ends were trimmed by 1 base and 10 bases, with 14 bases remaining between them. CDR3 length: 15 residues. Germline V lookup: CDR1 SGHTA, CDR2 FQGNSA. The CDR3 DNA reads TGTGCCAGCAGCTTAGTTTCCCTAGGTCGCTCACCCCTCCACTTT. Translating it yields CASSLVSLGRSPLHF.

The rearrangement joins TRBV7-2 to TRBJ1-1; D is ambiguous. This CDR3 has 14 amino acids. The germline gives CDR1 SGHTA, CDR2 FQGNSA. The V end lost 0 bases, the J end lost 4 bases, and 9 bases lay between the germline ends. CDR3 nucleotides: TGTGCCAGCAGCTTAGCTGGTCAGATCACTGAAGCTTTCTTT. It is translated as CASSLAGQITEAFF.

The rearrangement uses TRBV15 and TRBJ2-3; 9 nucleotides line up with TRBD2. Germline assignment: CDR1 LNHNV and CDR2 YYDKDF (reference sequence). The CDR3 runs to 16 residues. V lost 4 bases, J lost 7 bases, and 12 bases stayed unmatched. CDR3 DNA: TGTGCCACCAGCAAGGGATCGGCGGGAGGGACCAATACGCAGTATTTT. It codes for CATSKGSAGGTNTQYF.

The gene calls are TRBV2 and TRBJ1-2, with 7 positions matching TRBD1. J gave up 3 bases and V 2 bases, and 3 bases lay outside the gene matches. CDR1 SNHLY and CDR2 FYNNEI come from the germline V gene. The CDR3 has 14 amino acids. The CDR3 DNA follows: TGTGCCAGCAGTGAAAAGGGGGCCTACTATGGCTACACCTTC. It is translated as CASSEKGAYYGYTF.

The sample holds a few counts of this clonotype. The rearrangement uses TRBV20-1 and TRBJ1-3; D is perhaps TRBD1 (5 bases). With 7 bases removed from V and 2 bases from J, the gap between germline ends came to 18 bases. CDR3 length: 15 residues. Germline V lookup: CDR1 DFQATT, CDR2 SNEGSKA (reference sequence). CDR3 in DNA: TGCAGTGATCCGCGCCGGGACGGAGCTGGAAACACCATATATTTT. Amino acids: CSDPRRDGAGNTIYF.

The rearrangement links TRBV2 to TRBJ1-5; TRBD1 agrees at 10 bases. The CDR3 sequence is 13 residues long. Germline CDR1 reads SNHLY; CDR2 reads FYNNEI. The V and J ends lost 10 bases and 5 bases, in that order; junction bases with no gene match: 5. The CDR3 DNA follows: TGTGCCACTAAGGGACAGGGGTATCAGCCCCAGCATTTT. Its protein is CATKGQGYQPQHF.

This clonotype was found many times. The chain is built from TRBV3-1 and TRBJ1-1; a possible D gene is TRBD1 (6 bases). This CDR3 region has 12 residues. CDR1 and CDR2 (germline): LGHDT, YNNKEL (reference sequence). V shed 4 bases and J shed 9 bases, with 12 bases lying between them. CDR3 DNA sequence: TGTGCCAGCAGCCCCCAAGGGGGAAAAGCTTTCTTT. It is translated as CASSPQGGKAFF.

This clonotype was seen repeatedly, ten times or more. This chain links TRBV7-2 with TRBJ2-7, with D unresolved. V lost 0 bases and J lost 4, with 7 bases in between. Germline loops: CDR1 SGHTA, CDR2 FQGNSA. This CDR3 has 13 residues. As DNA, the CDR3 is TGTGCCAGCAGCTTAGCGCCGGGTTACGAGCAGTACGTC. It translates to CASSLAPGYEQYV.

Here the CDR3 DNA reads TGTGCCAGCAGTTACGGACAGGCTGCGAAGCAGTATTTT. It yields the protein CASSYGQAAKQYF. The gene calls are TRBV6-2 or TRBV6-3 and TRBJ2-3; 7 bases are shared with TRBD1. J lost 11 bases, V lost 2 bases, and 7 bases had no gene match. CDR3 size: 13 residues. The germline gives CDR1 MNHEY, CDR2 SVGEGT.

The J gene is TRBJ2-2, the V gene TRBV7-2; possible D gene TRBD2, 5 bases. V was cut by 2 bases and J by 4 bases, with 11 bases left in between. Germline V gives CDR1 SGHTA, CDR2 FQGNSA. This CDR3 spans 15 amino acids. Written as DNA, the CDR3 is TGTGCCAGCAGCTTAAGTCCGGGGATCACCGGGGAGCTGTTTTTT. Its protein is CASSLSPGITGELFF.

J is TRBJ2-1 and V is TRBV5-1; TRBD2 matches 7 bases. Trimming took 6 bases from V and 2 from J; bases not matched to a gene: 5. The germline V gene has CDR1 SGHRS and CDR2 YFSETQ. The CDR3 extends over 14 amino acids. The CDR3, as DNA: TGCGCCAGCACCTGGGGGGGTACCTACAATGAGCAGTTCTTC. Its translation: CASTWGGTYNEQFF.

V is TRBV18 and J is TRBJ2-7; perhaps D is TRBD1 or TRBD2 (5 bases each). This CDR3 contains 14 residues. Trimming pared 3 bases from V and 2 bases from J, leaving 11 bases between. CDR1 and CDR2 from the germline V gene are KGHSH and LQKENI. As DNA, the CDR3 is TGTGCCAGCTCACCGGGGACCAGCCCCTACGAGCAGTACTTC. Residues: CASSPGTSPYEQYF.

The table lists this clonotype with a few counts. The chain couples TRBV19 to TRBJ2-5; 7 bases line up with TRBD2. This CDR3 contains 14 residues. Germline trimming cut 7 bases from V and 5 bases from J; bases unmatched to any gene: 10. Per germline, CDR1 LNHDA and CDR2 SQIVND (reference sequence). As DNA, the CDR3 is TGTGCCAGTAAGAGGGACTCCGGGAGGGAGACCCAGTACTTC. Translating gives CASKRDSGRETQYF.

This clonotype was seen just once. CDR3 sequence (DNA): TGTGCCAGCAGCTTAGCTAGCGGGGGCAGGGGTGAGCAGTTCTTC. Amino acid sequence: CASSLASGGRGEQFF. The V and J genes are TRBV7-2 and TRBJ2-1, with 9 bases lining up with TRBD2. Germline assignment: CDR1 SGHTA and CDR2 FQGNSA. V lost 0 bases and J lost 9; bases outside the gene matches: 6. This CDR3 is 15 amino acids long.